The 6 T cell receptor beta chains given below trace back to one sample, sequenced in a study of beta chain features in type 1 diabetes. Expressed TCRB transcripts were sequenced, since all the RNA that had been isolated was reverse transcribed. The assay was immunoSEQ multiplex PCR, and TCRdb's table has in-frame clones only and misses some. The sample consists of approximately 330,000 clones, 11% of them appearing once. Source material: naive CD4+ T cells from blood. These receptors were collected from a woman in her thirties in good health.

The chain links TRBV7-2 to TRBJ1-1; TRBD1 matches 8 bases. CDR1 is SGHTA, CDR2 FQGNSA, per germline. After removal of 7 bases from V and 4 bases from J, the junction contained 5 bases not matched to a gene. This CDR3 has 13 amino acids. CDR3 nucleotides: TGTGCCAGCACCCTTACAGGGGGCACTGAAGCTTTCTTT. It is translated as CASTLTGGTEAFF. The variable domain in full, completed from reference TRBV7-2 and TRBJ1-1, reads GAGVSQSPSNKVTEKGKDVELRCDPISGHTALYWYRQSLGQGLEFLIYFQGNSAPDKSGLPSDRFSAERTGGSVSTLTIQRTQQEDSAVYLCASTLTGGTEAFFGQGTRLTVV.

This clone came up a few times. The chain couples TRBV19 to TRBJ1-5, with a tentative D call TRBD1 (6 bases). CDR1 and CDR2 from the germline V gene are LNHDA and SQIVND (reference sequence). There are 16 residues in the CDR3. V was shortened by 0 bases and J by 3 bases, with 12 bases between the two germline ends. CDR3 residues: CASSIDHTGLNQPQHF. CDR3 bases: TGTGCCAGTAGTATAGACCACACAGGGCTCAATCAGCCCCAGCATTTT.

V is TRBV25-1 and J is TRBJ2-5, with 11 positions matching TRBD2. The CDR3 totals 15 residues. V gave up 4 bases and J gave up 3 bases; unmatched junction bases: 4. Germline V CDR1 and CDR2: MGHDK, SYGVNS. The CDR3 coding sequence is TGTGCCAGCAGTGTTGGGACTAGCGGAAAAGAGACCCAGTACTTC. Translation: CASSVGTSGKETQYF.

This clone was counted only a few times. CDR3 nucleotides: TGTGCCAGCTCACCTCAGAGGACAGGGGGCTATGGCTACACCTTC. This translates into CASSPQRTGGYGYTF. The chain couples TRBV18 to TRBJ1-2, with 10 bases matching TRBD1. Germline assignment: CDR1 KGHSH and CDR2 LQKENI. The CDR3 covers 15 residues. Trimming cost V 3 bases and J 4 bases; bases outside gene matches: 5. Looking up the rest from reference TRBV18 and TRBJ1-2 gives the full variable domain: NAGVMQNPRHLVRRRGQEARLRCSPMKGHSHVYWYRQLPEEGLKFMVYLQKENIIDESGMPKERFSAEFPKEGPSILRIQQVVRGDSAAYFCASSPQRTGGYGYTFGSGTRLTVV.

The CDR3 protein is CASSPKPGLATNEQFF. The DNA of the CDR3 is TGTGCCAGCAGCCCGAAACCGGGACTAGCTACCAATGAGCAGTTCTTC. The V gene is TRBV7-3, the J gene TRBJ2-1; 9 bases are shared with TRBD2. This CDR3 contains 16 residues. Trimming cost V 5 bases and J 6 bases; bases outside gene matches: 11. Germline loops: CDR1 SGHTA, CDR2 FQGTGA.

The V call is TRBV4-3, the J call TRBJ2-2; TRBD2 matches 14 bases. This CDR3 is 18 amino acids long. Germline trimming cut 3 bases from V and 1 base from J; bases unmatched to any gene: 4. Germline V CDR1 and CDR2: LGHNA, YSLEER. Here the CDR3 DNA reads TGCGCCAGCAGCCAGGGAGGACTAGCGGGAGGGAACACCGGGGAGCTGTTTTTT. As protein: CASSQGGLAGGNTGELFF.